The 31 T cell receptor beta chains listed next were all sequenced from one sample in a study of blood T cells in healthy people across ages. A second PCR of about 7 to 11 cycles used a sample-barcoded 5' primer and a J-beta primer mix. TCRdb re-called the 5' RACE reads through MiXCR, storing one row per CDR3 protein. The table shows about 570,000 distinct CDR3 sequences, with about 26% occurring only once. What was sequenced was blood. The receptors originated from a woman in her 70s in good health.

The table lists this clonotype with a count of one. This chain links TRBV4-3 with TRBJ1-2, with 7 bases lining up with TRBD1. Trimming cost V 0 bases and J 4 bases; bases outside gene matches: 5. The CDR3 is made up of 15 amino acids. CDR1 and CDR2 from the germline V gene are LGHNA and YSLEER. CDR3 in amino acids: CASSQDSGGGYGYTF. The CDR3 DNA reads TGCGCCAGCAGCCAAGATTCAGGGGGAGGCTATGGCTACACCTTC.

The chain carries TRBV29-1 and TRBJ2-7; maybe TRBD2 (6 bases). The length of the CDR3 is 13 residues. Germline V lookup: CDR1 SQVTM, CDR2 ANQGSEA. The V gene lost 7 bases and the J gene lost 1 base, with 14 bases spanning the gap. CDR3 coding DNA: TGCAGCGCGTACCCCGGGGGTTCCTACGAGCAGTACTTC. Its protein is CSAYPGGSYEQYF.

V gene TRBV4-2 combines with J gene TRBJ2-5, with 13 bases identical to TRBD2. The V and J ends lost 1 base and 0 bases, in that order; junction bases with no gene match: 8. This CDR3 comprises 19 residues. Germline loops: CDR1 LGHNA, CDR2 YNFKEQ. DNA of the CDR3: TGTGCCAGCAGCCAAGGACTAGCGGGGGGCTTAAGGTACCAAGAGACCCAGTACTTC. As protein: CASSQGLAGGLRYQETQYF.

This clonotype was seen at least ten times. The chain couples TRBV6-6 to TRBJ2-7; no reliable D call. This CDR3 has 12 amino acids. CDR1 is MNHNY, CDR2 SVGAGI, per germline (reference sequence). V lost 6 bases, J lost 2 bases, and 8 bases lay in between. In DNA, the CDR3 is TGTGCCAGCAGGACGGGCCCCTACGAGCAGTACTTC. It codes for CASRTGPYEQYF.

There are a few counts of this clonotype. The chain couples TRBV6-6 to TRBJ2-7; a weak D match, TRBD1 (6 bases). V gave up 6 bases and J gave up 2 bases, with 11 bases separating them. The CDR3 loop spans 13 amino acids. CDR1 MNHNY and CDR2 SVGAGI come from the germline V gene (reference sequence). Here the CDR3 DNA reads TGTGCCAGCAGGGCAGGGGTTACCTACGAGCAGTACTTC. Translating gives CASRAGVTYEQYF.

This clonotype was detected only a few times. The chain is built from TRBV7-2 and TRBJ2-1; TRBD1 might be the D (7 bases). V lost 5 bases and J lost 0, with 17 bases in between. CDR1 is SGHTA, CDR2 FQGNSA, per germline. The CDR3 has 17 residues. This CDR3 reads CASSPSRGAFSYNEQFF. CDR3 nucleotide sequence: TGTGCCAGCAGCCCTTCCAGGGGGGCCTTCTCCTACAATGAGCAGTTCTTC.

The genes are TRBV25-1 and TRBJ2-2; 9 positions match TRBD2. J gave up 1 base and V 2 bases, and 8 bases lay outside the gene matches. This CDR3 contains 18 residues. Germline assignment: CDR1 MGHDK and CDR2 SYGVNS. CDR3 DNA sequence: TGTGCCAGCAGTGAACCCCAGCGGGGGGATTTGAACACCGGGGAGCTGTTTTTT. Translating gives CASSEPQRGDLNTGELFF.

There are a few counts of this clonotype. This chain uses TRBV29-1 with TRBJ2-3; D is ambiguous. The CDR3 covers 12 residues. Per the germline V gene, CDR1 is SQVTM and CDR2 is ANQGSEA. V dropped 7 bases and J dropped 2 bases, with 10 bases sitting between them. Here the CDR3 DNA reads TGCAGCGCCCAACCTTCCACAGATACGCAGTATTTT. Translated, it gives CSAQPSTDTQYF.

This clonotype appeared a few times. The V call is TRBV12-3 or TRBV12-4, the J call TRBJ1-1; 7 bases match TRBD1. Trimming took 3 bases from V and 10 from J; bases not matched to a gene: 2. The CDR3 extends over 11 amino acids. Here the CDR3 reads CASSFRGGAFF. CDR3 sequence (DNA): TGTGCCAGCAGTTTCAGGGGGGGAGCTTTCTTT.

This clonotype was counted between two and nine times. This chain connects TRBV6-2 or TRBV6-3 to TRBJ2-5; 8 bases fit TRBD2. The J call could be wrong; TRBJ2-7 is a better fit for the DNA end. Germline V gene sequence: CDR1 MNHEY, CDR2 SVGEGT. The CDR3 sequence is 16 residues long. The CDR3 is CASRPLWSGGTYEQYF. CDR3 coding DNA: TGTGCCAGCAGACCACTTTGGAGCGGGGGTACCTACGAGCAGTACTTC.

This clonotype was counted a few times. The chain couples TRBV5-1 to TRBJ2-7; the match to TRBD1 covers 7 bases. CDR1 is SGHRS, CDR2 YFSETQ, per germline. The J segment lost 2 bases and the V segment lost 4 bases, leaving 6 bases of the junction unmatched. The CDR3 spans 14 residues. CDR3 residues: CASSLWTGTYEQYF. Written as DNA, the CDR3 is TGCGCCAGCAGCCTATGGACAGGAACCTACGAGCAGTACTTC.

V is TRBV7-2 and J is TRBJ2-5, with 8 bases fitting TRBD2. The germline gives CDR1 SGHTA, CDR2 FQGNSA. CDR3 length: 14 residues. V trimming: 5 bases; J trimming: 5 bases; junction bases outside the gene matches: 7. CDR3 DNA sequence: TGTGCCAGCAGCACCCGACTAGCGCCGGAGACCCAGTACTTC. Its translation: CASSTRLAPETQYF.

This clonotype appeared a few times. The J gene is TRBJ2-1, the V gene TRBV20-1; no firm D call. The CDR3 is made up of 11 amino acids. V lost 7 bases and J 8 bases, leaving 12 bases between the germline ends. The germline CDR1 and CDR2 sequences are DFQATT and SNEGSKA (reference sequence). In nucleotides, the CDR3 is TGCAGTGGAAGCCACCGCTATGAGCAGTTCTTC. Translation gives CSGSHRYEQFF.

This clonotype was counted ten times or more. The rearrangement uses TRBV3-1 and TRBJ1-2; 8 bases match TRBD1. The CDR3 totals 14 residues. Per the germline V gene, CDR1 is LGHDT and CDR2 is YNNKEL (reference sequence). The trim removed 4 bases at V and 4 bases at J, leaving 5 bases unmatched. The CDR3 loop reads CASSPDRAIYGYTF. CDR3 nucleotides: TGTGCCAGCAGCCCGGACAGGGCAATCTATGGCTACACCTTC.

This clonotype was picked up many times. J is TRBJ1-4 and V is TRBV4-2; 11 bases are shared with TRBD1. V was clipped by 4 bases and J by 1 base; unmatched bases: 2. Per the germline V gene, CDR1 is LGHNA and CDR2 is YNFKEQ. CDR3 length equals 16 residues. The CDR3: CASSRGTGGTNEKLFF. Written as DNA, the CDR3 is TGTGCCAGCAGCCGGGGGACAGGGGGAACTAATGAAAAACTGTTTTTT.

This clonotype was detected ten times or more. The V and J genes are TRBV29-1 and TRBJ2-3; D is perhaps TRBD1 or TRBD2 (5 bases each). From germline, CDR1 is SQVTM and CDR2 ANQGSEA. V lost 7 bases, J lost 2 bases, and 13 bases lay in between. This CDR3 contains 13 residues. The CDR3 nucleotides are TGCAGCGCCCGGGGCGGGTACACAGATACGCAGTATTTT. Translation gives CSARGGYTDTQYF.

This rearrangement joins TRBV12-5 to TRBJ2-3, with D tentatively TRBD2 (5 bases). The CDR3 has 13 residues. The V gene's germline CDR1 is LGHNT and CDR2 FRNRAP. Trimming cost V 3 bases and J 4 bases, with 8 bases left between them. In nucleotides, the CDR3 is TGTGCTAGTGGTTTCGTGGGAGCAGATACGCAGTATTTT. Its protein is CASGFVGADTQYF.

This clonotype was seen at least ten times. The chain links TRBV29-1 to TRBJ1-1; no definite D call. V was trimmed by 3 bases and J by 12 bases, leaving 11 bases between them. The CDR3 sequence is 10 residues long. Germline V CDR1 and CDR2: SQVTM, ANQGSEA. CDR3 loop: CSVEAILTFF. As DNA, the CDR3 is TGCAGCGTTGAGGCTATCCTGACTTTCTTT. The full variable domain, completed using reference TRBV29-1 and TRBJ1-1, is SAVISQKPSRDICQRGTSLTIQCQVDSQVTMMFWYRQQPGQSLTLIATANQGSEATYESGFVIDKFPISRPNLTFSTLTVSNMSPEDSSIYLCSVEAILTFFGQGTRLTVV.

The chain joins TRBV6-2 or TRBV6-3 to TRBJ2-1, with 10 bases matching TRBD2. The CDR3 covers 15 residues. The trim removed 2 bases at V and 10 bases at J, leaving 8 bases unmatched. Germline V gives CDR1 MNHEY, CDR2 SVGEGT. The CDR3: CASSYAGLAVLEQFF. The DNA of the CDR3 is TGTGCCAGCAGTTACGCAGGACTAGCGGTCCTGGAGCAGTTCTTC.

This chain links TRBV3-1 with TRBJ1-3; D is undetermined. The CDR3 contains 14 residues. V shed 2 bases and J shed 3 bases, with 8 bases lying between them. The V gene's germline CDR1 is LGHDT and CDR2 YNNKEL (reference sequence). CDR3 sequence reads: CASSQNIVGNTIYF. CDR3 nucleotides: TGTGCCAGCAGCCAAAACATCGTTGGAAACACCATATATTTT. Full variable domain (missing parts from reference TRBV3-1 and TRBJ1-3): DTAVSQTPKYLVTQMGNDKSIKCEQNLGHDTMYWYKQDSKKFLKIMFSYNNKELIINETVPNRFSPKSPDKAHLNLHINSLELGDSAVYFCASSQNIVGNTIYFGEGSWLTVV.

The chain has TRBV28 and TRBJ2-5; D is unclear. The closer fit of TRBJ2-1 to the DNA end suggests the J call may be wrong. CDR1 and CDR2 from the germline V gene are MDHEN and SYDVKM. The CDR3 sequence is 13 residues long. The DNA for the CDR3 is TGTGCCAGCAGTTTAGAGCTTGTTCGGAAGCAGTTCTTC. This codes for CASSLELVRKQFF.

V usage is TRBV4-1 and J usage is TRBJ1-2; D is unresolved. In germline, CDR1 is MGHRA, CDR2 YSYEKL. This CDR3 comprises 15 residues. The germline V and J ends were trimmed by 0 bases and 5 bases, with 13 bases remaining between them. The CDR3, as DNA: TGCGCCAGCAGCCAAGATCAGAATGCCAATTATGGCTACACCTTC. Protein: CASSQDQNANYGYTF.

The J gene is TRBJ2-2, the V gene TRBV3-1; D is possibly TRBD1 (6 bases). The CDR3 is 16 amino acids. V was pared by 4 bases and J by 0 bases, with 12 bases between. The germline V gene has CDR1 LGHDT and CDR2 YNNKEL (reference sequence). The CDR3 DNA reads TGTGCCAGCAGCCGGAGACAGGAAACGAACACCGGGGAGCTGTTTTTT. It translates to CASSRRQETNTGELFF.

This clonotype was seen a single time. The CDR3 spells CASSHQTGANYGYTF. In DNA, the CDR3 is TGTGCCAGCAGCCACCAGACAGGGGCTAACTATGGCTACACCTTC. This chain links TRBV7-9 with TRBJ1-2; the match to TRBD1 covers 8 bases. Germline CDR1 reads SEHNR; CDR2 reads FQNEAQ (reference sequence). J was trimmed by 0 bases and V by 5 bases; bases with no gene match: 5. CDR3 length: 15 residues.

This clonotype was recorded only once. This chain connects TRBV7-9 to TRBJ2-7; 9 bases are shared with TRBD1. CDR1 and CDR2 from the germline V gene are SEHNR and FQNEAQ (reference sequence). The J segment lost 5 bases and the V segment lost 2 bases, leaving 10 bases of the junction unmatched. CDR3 length: 16 amino acids. The CDR3 reads CASSLFGQGNLNEQYF. In nucleotides, the CDR3 is TGTGCCAGCAGCTTATTTGGACAGGGGAACTTGAACGAGCAGTACTTC.

The CDR3 loop is CASSSTGNSAYEQYF. The DNA for the CDR3 is TGCGCCAGCAGCTCTACGGGAAATTCGGCCTACGAGCAGTACTTC. The chain links TRBV5-1 to TRBJ2-7, with a tentative D call TRBD2 (5 bases). V was trimmed by 3 bases and J by 2 bases, leaving 15 bases between them. CDR1 is SGHRS and CDR2 is YFSETQ in the germline V gene. This CDR3 region has 15 residues.

The V and J genes are TRBV21-1 and TRBJ1-3; the table names TRBD1, a call not compared with the DNA. TRBV21-1 is a known pseudogene. This CDR3 contains 17 residues. The CDR3 coding sequence is TGTGCCAGCAGGGTATTGGACAGCTATGGCCGGGGCAACACCATATATTTT. Its translation: CASRVLDSYGRGNTIYF.

J is TRBJ1-5 and V is TRBV20-1; D unresolved. Germline V gene lookup returns CDR1 DFQATT and CDR2 SNEGSKA (reference sequence). Trimming left V 1 base short and J 4 bases short, with 5 bases between. The CDR3 is made up of 12 amino acids. CDR3 DNA sequence: TGCAGTGCTAGAGTTACGAATCAGCCCCAGCATTTT. Its translation is CSARVTNQPQHF.

This clonotype was seen more than once but under ten times. The chain links TRBV6-6 to TRBJ1-2, with D hard to call. CDR1 is MNHNY, CDR2 SVGAGI, per germline (reference sequence). The length of the CDR3 is 13 residues. V was cut by 7 bases and J by 5 bases, with 14 bases left in between. The CDR3 DNA sequence: TGTGCCAGCAAGCCGGAGCTCGGGTATGGCTACACCTTC. Protein sequence: CASKPELGYGYTF.

The chain uses TRBV7-9 and TRBJ1-1; no firm D call. CDR3 length: 11 amino acids. Trimming stripped 1 base from V and 7 bases from J, with 4 bases between. Germline-derived CDR1 and CDR2 are SEHNR and FQNEAQ (reference sequence). CDR3 sequence: CASSLGFEAFF. The CDR3 DNA reads as TGTGCCAGCAGCTTAGGGTTTGAAGCTTTCTTT.

The rearrangement links TRBV6-1 to TRBJ2-3; D gene ambiguous. Trimming shortened V by 10 bases and J by 5 bases, and 7 bases separated the two germline ends. This CDR3 has 10 residues. CDR1 MNHNS and CDR2 SASEGT come from the germline V gene. Here the CDR3 DNA reads TGTGCCATATCCCAAGATACGCAGTATTTT. Translation gives CAISQDTQYF.